These T cell receptor beta chains were read from a single sample in a study of OX40 agonist ivuxolimab in advanced cancers. The method was immunoSEQ multiplex PCR; TCRdb's version includes in-frame clones alone and lacks a portion of them. The sample shows approximately 34,000 clones, approximately 80% of them seen only once. Sample: CD4+ or CD8+ T cells sorted from blood, taken in a trial of the OX40 agonist ivuxolimab. These receptors all come from an adult with an advanced solid tumor such as melanoma, head and neck, liver or kidney cancer. Each CDR3 is given with its conserved first and last residue. D genes are given only for firm matches. Clone size, where shown, is once, few, many, or a class for clones that have expanded.

J: TRBJ2-4
D: TRBD1
V: TRBV5-1
size: once
CDR3: CASSSGQTIQYF
DNA: TGCGCCAGCAGCTCGGGACAGACCATTCAGTACTTC

J: TRBJ2-3
D: NA
V: TRBV19
size: NA
CDR3: CASSPFLRQAGDTQYF
DNA: TGTGCCAGTAGCCCTTTTTTGAGACAGGCCGGAGATACGCAGTATTTT

J: TRBJ1-5
D: TRBD1
V: TRBV5-4
size: NA
CDR3: CASSFGTGNDQPQHF
DNA: TGTGCCAGCAGCTTTGGGACAGGGAACGATCAGCCCCAGCATTTT

J: TRBJ1-1
D: NA
V: TRBV10-3
size: once
CDR3: CAIRGPGRNTEAFF
DNA: TGTGCCATCCGGGGGCCGGGCCGGAACACTGAAGCTTTCTTT

J: TRBJ2-5
D: TRBD2
V: TRBV7-2
size: NA
CDR3: CASSLARTSGAYQETQYF
DNA: TGTGCCAGCAGCTTAGCGCGGACTAGCGGAGCGTACCAAGAGACCCAGTACTTC

J: TRBJ1-3
D: NA
V: TRBV6-5
size: few
CDR3: CASRVFDSPGNTIYF
DNA: TGTGCCAGCAGGGTGTTTGACAGCCCTGGAAACACCATATATTTT

J: TRBJ2-3
D: TRBD2
V: TRBV5-6
size: few
CDR3: CASSAPTSGYHTDTQYF
DNA: TGTGCCAGCAGCGCCCCGACTAGCGGATATCACACAGATACGCAGTATTTT

J: TRBJ2-2
D: TRBD2
V: TRBV7-8
size: NA
CDR3: CASSLTSGNTGELFF
DNA: TGTGCCAGCAGCTTAACTAGCGGCAACACCGGGGAGCTGTTTTTT

J: TRBJ2-4
D: TRBD1
V: TRBV18
size: once
CDR3: CASSQSQGAQNIQYF
DNA: TGTGCCAGCTCACAGAGCCAGGGGGCTCAAAACATTCAGTACTTC

J: TRBJ2-3
D: TRBD2
V: TRBV7-2
size: NA
CDR3: CASRQGLAGAHTQYF
DNA: TGTGCCAGCAGGCAAGGCCTAGCGGGGGCTCATACGCAGTATTTT

J: TRBJ2-7
D: TRBD2
V: TRBV18
size: NA
CDR3: CASSPGSGATDEQYF
DNA: TGTGCCAGCTCACCGGGTAGCGGGGCGACGGACGAGCAGTACTTC

J: TRBJ1-3
D: NA
V: TRBV5-6
size: NA
CDR3: CASSLVAAGNTIYF
DNA: TGTGCCAGCAGCTTGGTTGCGGCTGGAAACACCATATATTTT

J: TRBJ2-7
D: NA
V: TRBV9
size: NA
CDR3: CASSPGVREYEQYF
DNA: TGTGCCAGCAGCCCCGGCGTCCGTGAATACGAGCAGTACTTC

J: TRBJ1-4
D: NA
V: TRBV5-4
size: NA
CDR3: CASSPEGPEKLFF
DNA: TGTGCCAGCAGCCCTGAGGGCCCCGAAAAACTGTTTTTT

J: TRBJ1-1
D: NA
V: TRBV11-2
size: NA
CDR3: CASSLTIAGTEAFF
DNA: TGTGCCAGCAGTCTGACTATTGCCGGGACTGAAGCTTTCTTT

J: TRBJ1-2
D: TRBD1
V: TRBV10-1
size: few
CDR3: CASRTGGSNYGYTF
DNA: TGCGCCAGCAGGACAGGGGGTTCTAACTATGGCTACACCTTC

J: TRBJ2-6
D: NA
V: TRBV9
size: NA
CDR3: CASSVRAGTGANVLTF
DNA: TGTGCCAGCAGCGTACGCGCAGGCACTGGGGCCAACGTCCTGACTTTC

J: TRBJ2-7
D: NA
V: TRBV7-2
size: few
CDR3: CASSLKAQGHEQYF
DNA: TGTGCCAGCAGCTTAAAGGCCCAGGGGCACGAGCAGTACTTC

J: TRBJ2-2
D: NA
V: TRBV9
size: NA
CDR3: CASSALRSSGELFF
DNA: TGTGCCAGCAGCGCCCTCAGGTCTTCCGGGGAGCTGTTTTTT

J: TRBJ1-1
D: NA
V: TRBV19
size: NA
CDR3: CASSQGPNTEAFF
DNA: TGTGCCAGTAGTCAGGGGCCGAACACTGAAGCTTTCTTT

J: TRBJ1-6
D: NA
V: TRBV7-3
size: NA
CDR3: CASSLYQGATPLHF
DNA: TGTGCCAGCAGCTTATATCAGGGCGCGACACCCCTCCACTTT

J: TRBJ2-5
D: TRBD1
V: TRBV5-4
size: NA
CDR3: CASSPDRGQETQYF
DNA: TGTGCCAGCAGCCCTGACAGGGGCCAAGAGACCCAGTACTTC

J: TRBJ2-4
D: NA
V: TRBV28
size: NA
CDR3: CASSFQRATKNIQYF
DNA: TGTGCCAGCAGTTTCCAGAGGGCTACCAAAAACATTCAGTACTTC

J: TRBJ1-2
D: TRBD1
V: TRBV6-1
size: NA
CDR3: CASSAKSGTGYLFYGYTF
DNA: TGTGCCAGCAGTGCAAAATCCGGGACAGGGTATCTTTTCTATGGCTACACCTTC

J: TRBJ2-3
D: NA
V: TRBV7-2
size: NA
CDR3: CASSLGPGTQYF
DNA: TGTGCCAGCAGCTTAGGGCCAGGTACGCAGTATTTT

J: TRBJ2-6
D: TRBD1
V: TRBV12-5
size: NA
CDR3: CASGLVLGTGDLRLTF
DNA: TGTGCTAGTGGTTTGGTACTCGGGACAGGCGACCTTCGCCTGACTTTC

J: TRBJ2-1
D: NA
V: TRBV15
size: NA
CDR3: CAISRDHRKGDEQFF
DNA: TGTGCCATCAGCAGAGATCACCGAAAAGGGGATGAGCAGTTCTTC

J: TRBJ2-7
D: NA
V: TRBV10-1
size: NA
CDR3: CANRRQVGSYEQYF
DNA: TGCGCCAACAGAAGACAGGTAGGCTCCTACGAGCAGTACTTC

J: TRBJ2-1
D: NA
V: TRBV7-9
size: NA
CDR3: CASRAEGEQFF
DNA: TGTGCCAGCAGGGCGGAGGGCGAGCAGTTCTTC

J: TRBJ2-7
D: NA
V: TRBV11-2
size: NA
CDR3: CASSLVRQSSYEQYF
DNA: TGTGCCAGCAGCTTGGTGAGACAGAGCTCCTACGAGCAGTACTTC

J: TRBJ2-1
D: NA
V: TRBV10-3
size: NA
CDR3: CAISESEREQFF
DNA: TGTGCCATCAGTGAGTCGGAGCGGGAGCAGTTCTTC

J: TRBJ2-7
D: NA
V: TRBV11-3
size: NA
CDR3: CASSLGMSFEQYF
DNA: TGTGCCAGCAGCTTAGGGATGTCATTCGAGCAGTACTTC

J: TRBJ1-1
D: NA
V: TRBV30
size: NA
CDR3: CAWMRSEAFF
DNA: TGTGCCTGGATGCGAAGTGAAGCTTTCTTT

J: TRBJ2-1
D: NA
V: TRBV5-6
size: NA
CDR3: CASSLWAGSHNEQFF
DNA: TGTGCCAGCAGCTTGTGGGCGGGTTCCCACAATGAGCAGTTCTTC

J: TRBJ1-5
D: TRBD1
V: TRBV29-1
size: NA
CDR3: CSATGTGRDQPQHF
DNA: TGCAGCGCCACTGGGACAGGGCGAGATCAGCCCCAGCATTTT

J: TRBJ2-3
D: NA
V: TRBV6-5
size: NA
CDR3: CASSYETGNTDTQYF
DNA: TGTGCCAGCAGTTACGAAACAGGGAACACAGATACGCAGTATTTT

J: TRBJ1-4
D: NA
V: TRBV5-6
size: NA
CDR3: CASSLVQPNEKLFF
DNA: TGTGCCAGCAGCTTGGTACAGCCTAATGAAAAACTGTTTTTT

J: TRBJ2-1
D: NA
V: TRBV6-5
size: NA
CDR3: CASTRGSYNEQFF
DNA: TGTGCCAGCACCCGAGGGAGCTACAATGAGCAGTTCTTC

J: TRBJ2-5
D: TRBD2
V: TRBV18
size: NA
CDR3: CASSPLLAGGETQYF
DNA: TGTGCCAGCTCACCACTACTAGCGGGAGGGGAGACCCAGTACTTC

J: TRBJ2-1
D: TRBD2
V: TRBV5-1
size: NA
CDR3: CASSLGGLAGGSEQFF
DNA: TGCGCCAGCAGCTTGGGAGGACTAGCGGGAGGCAGTGAGCAGTTCTTC

J: TRBJ2-3
D: TRBD1
V: TRBV7-9
size: NA
CDR3: CASSLVQGAVDTQYF
DNA: TGTGCCAGCAGCTTAGTACAGGGGGCGGTAGATACGCAGTATTTT

J: TRBJ2-7
D: TRBD2
V: TRBV5-1
size: NA
CDR3: CASSRGRGVNEQYF
DNA: TGCGCCAGCAGCCGCGGGAGAGGGGTTAACGAGCAGTACTTC

J: TRBJ2-3
D: TRBD2
V: TRBV7-8
size: NA
CDR3: CASRLRGLAGVLGTDTQYF
DNA: TGTGCCAGCAGACTCCGTGGACTAGCGGGAGTCCTTGGCACAGATACGCAGTATTTT

J: TRBJ2-2
D: TRBD2
V: TRBV10-3
size: NA
CDR3: CAISESVGTSGSAGTGELFF
DNA: TGTGCCATCAGTGAGTCGGTCGGGACTAGCGGGAGTGCTGGAACCGGGGAGCTGTTTTTT

J: TRBJ1-3
D: NA
V: TRBV4-2
size: once
CDR3: CASSLPGGSGNTIYF
DNA: TGTGCCAGCAGCCTACCCGGGGGCTCTGGAAACACCATATATTTT

J: TRBJ2-5
D: TRBD1
V: TRBV18
size: NA
CDR3: CASSPETGAEETQYF
DNA: TGTGCCAGCTCACCTGAGACAGGGGCTGAAGAGACCCAGTACTTC